The 6 T cell receptor beta chains in this list originate from one sample, sequenced in a study of identifying expanded T cells in peripheral blood. Produced via immunoSEQ multiplex PCR; TCRdb's table is partial and in-frame only. Of roughly 86,000 clones listed, 80% to 90% were seen once; the top ten hold roughly 4.1%. Sequences were obtained from blood. These receptors came from a person between 18 and 70 years old in good health.

This chain uses TRBV25-1 with TRBJ1-1; D unresolved. The CDR3 loop spans 14 amino acids. Trimming shortened V by 0 bases and J by 4 bases, and 9 bases separated the two germline ends. Germline-derived CDR1 and CDR2 are MGHDK and SYGVNS. The CDR3 DNA is TGTGCCAGCAGTGAATATCTGGGTGTCACTGAAGCTTTCTTT. It is translated as CASSEYLGVTEAFF.

This sequence joins TRBV7-9 and TRBJ1-2, with D possibly TRBD1 on 5 matching bases. The V and J ends lost 7 bases and 4 bases respectively, with 19 bases between them. Germline CDR1 and CDR2: SEHNR and FQNEAQ (reference sequence). The CDR3 spans 15 residues. Written as DNA, the CDR3 is TGTGCCAGCACCGGGACCCGGGAGTCTTCCTATGGCTACACCTTC. This translates into CASTGTRESSYGYTF.

The rearrangement links TRBV30 to TRBJ1-4; the D is unclear. The CDR3 is made up of 12 amino acids. The V end was cut by 2 bases, the J end by 7 bases, with 8 bases between. The germline V gene has CDR1 GTSNPN and CDR2 SVGIG (reference sequence). The CDR3 loop is CAWSQRGEKLFF. The CDR3 DNA follows: TGTGCCTGGAGTCAACGGGGTGAAAAACTGTTTTTT.

The chain is built from TRBV11-3 and TRBJ1-5; D might be TRBD1 (5 bases). Germline loops: CDR1 SGHNT, CDR2 YENEEA. The germline V and J ends were trimmed by 5 bases and 2 bases, with 7 bases remaining between them. The CDR3 contains 13 residues. CDR3 residues: CASSVQGNQPQHF. DNA for the CDR3: TGTGCCAGCAGCGTACAGGGCAATCAGCCCCAGCATTTT.

This chain connects TRBV6-1 to TRBJ1-3; D is undetermined. The V gene lost 3 bases and the J gene lost 0 bases, with 6 bases spanning the gap. Germline V gene sequence: CDR1 MNHNS, CDR2 SASEGT. CDR3 length: 14 amino acids. CDR3 region: CASSEGSSGNTIYF. DNA for the CDR3: TGTGCCAGCAGTGAGGGCAGCTCTGGAAACACCATATATTTT.

The V call is TRBV30, the J call TRBJ2-5, with D possibly TRBD2 on 5 matching bases. The CDR3 is 13 amino acids. V lost 5 bases to trimming and J lost 4 bases, with 14 bases between them. Germline CDR1 GTSNPN, CDR2 SVGIG (reference sequence). CDR3 in DNA: TGTGCCTGGGAACGGGGTGTGGCAGAGACCCAGTACTTC. Protein product: CAWERGVAETQYF.